This T cell receptor (beta chain) comes out of a study of long-term antiretroviral therapy in people with HIV. Study-wide context: The earliest samples came about a decade before the 2015 immediate-ART recommendation. Points from the study as a whole: Diversity measured after ART increased yet remained under transplant donor controls.

As to this clone: No antigen is known for it.

The CDR3 runs 16 residues. Between the trimmed V and J ends, which lost 1 base and 4 bases, there was a span of 14 bases. Germline CDR1 reads LNHNV; CDR2 reads YYDKDF (reference sequence). The run of the v3.0 immunoSEQ assay was at survey level. Sequenced by immunoSEQ multiplex PCR; TCRdb stores in-frame clones only, minus some. The sample records 24,000 or so clones, 70% to 85% being singletons. This clonotype was sampled from a woman in her thirties or forties with HIV. J is TRBJ1-5 and V is TRBV15, with a weak D call TRBD1 (5 bases). This specimen was unsorted PBMCs, taken 1.2 years after starting antiretroviral therapy. In DNA form, the CDR3 reads TGTGCCACCAGCAGAGCAGGCGTCGGGGCTAATCAGCCCCAGCATTTT. Amino acids: CATSRAGVGANQPQHF.